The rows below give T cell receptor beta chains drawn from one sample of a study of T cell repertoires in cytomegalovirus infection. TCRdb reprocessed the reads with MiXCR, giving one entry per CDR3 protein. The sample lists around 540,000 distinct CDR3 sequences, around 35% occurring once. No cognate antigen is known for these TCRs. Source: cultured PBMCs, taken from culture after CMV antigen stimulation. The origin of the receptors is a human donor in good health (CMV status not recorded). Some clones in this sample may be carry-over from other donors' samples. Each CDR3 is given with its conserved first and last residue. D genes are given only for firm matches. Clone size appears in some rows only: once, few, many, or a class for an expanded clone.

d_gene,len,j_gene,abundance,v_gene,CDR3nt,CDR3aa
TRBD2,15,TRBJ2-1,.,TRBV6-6,TGTGCCAGCAGTGAGGGGACTAGCGGGTGGCCTGAGCAGTTCTTC,CASSEGTSGWPEQFF
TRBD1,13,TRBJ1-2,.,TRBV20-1,TGCAGTGCGAGGACAGGGGGGGGATATGGCTACACCTTC,CSARTGGGYGYTF
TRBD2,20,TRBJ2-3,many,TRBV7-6,TGTGCCAGCAGCTCTCCGGGACTAGCGGGAGGAATCCTACCCGGGGATACGCAGTATTTT,CASSSPGLAGGILPGDTQYF
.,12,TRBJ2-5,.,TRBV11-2,TGTGCCAGCAGCTTAGATGGGTGGACCCAGTACTTC,CASSLDGWTQYF
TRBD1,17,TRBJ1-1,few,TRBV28,TGTGCCAGCAGTTTATGGGGCAGGGGGCTAAGTAACACTGAAGCTTTCTTT,CASSLWGRGLSNTEAFF
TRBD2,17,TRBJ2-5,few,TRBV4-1,TGCGCCAGCAGCCAAGGGAGCGGGAGGGCTTTTTCAGAGACCCAGTACTTC,CASSQGSGRAFSETQYF
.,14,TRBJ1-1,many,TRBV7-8,TGTGCCAGCAGCTTACAGGGGCTGGACACTGAAGCTTTCTTT,CASSLQGLDTEAFF
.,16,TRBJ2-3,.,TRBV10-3,TGTGCCATCAGTGAGTCGAGCGCGGTGGGCACAGATACGCAGTATTTT,CAISESSAVGTDTQYF
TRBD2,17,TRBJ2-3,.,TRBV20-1,TGCAGTGCTCAAGTCGTCTCTAGCGGGAGGGGACCAGATACGCAGTATTTT,CSAQVVSSGRGPDTQYF
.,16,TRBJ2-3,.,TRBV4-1,TGCGCCAGCAGCTCAAAGGGGGGCCTCCTCGCAGATACGCAGTATTTT,CASSSKGGLLADTQYF
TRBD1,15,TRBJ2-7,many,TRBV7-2,TGTGCCAGCAGCTTTTCGGGACAGGTTTCCTACGAGCAGTACTTC,CASSFSGQVSYEQYF
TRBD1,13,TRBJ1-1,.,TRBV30,TGTGCCTGGAGTGTGGGACAGGGGACTGAAGCTTTCTTT,CAWSVGQGTEAFF
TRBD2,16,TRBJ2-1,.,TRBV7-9,TGTGCCAGCAGCTTAAGTTTGCGGGAGGTAGCCAATGAGCAGTTCTTC,CASSLSLREVANEQFF
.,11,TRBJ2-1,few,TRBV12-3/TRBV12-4,TGTGCCAGCAGTCTCCAAAGGGGGCAGTTCTTC,CASSLQRGQFF
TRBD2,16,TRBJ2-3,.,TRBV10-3,TGTGCCATCAGCAGAACCGGGACTAGGACCACAGATACGCAGTATTTT,CAISRTGTRTTDTQYF
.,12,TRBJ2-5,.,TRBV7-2,TGTGCCAGCAGCTCCCAGTTGGAGACCCAGTACTTC,CASSSQLETQYF
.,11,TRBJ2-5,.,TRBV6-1,TGTGCCAGTGGGAATGAAGAGACCCAGTACTTC,CASGNEETQYF
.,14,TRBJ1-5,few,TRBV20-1,TGCAGTGCTAGAAGGCCCGAAATTAATCAGCCCCAGCATTTT,CSARRPEINQPQHF
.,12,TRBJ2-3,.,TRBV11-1,TGTGCCAGCAGCCTAGCGCGCCCCCAGCAGTATTTT,CASSLARPQQYF
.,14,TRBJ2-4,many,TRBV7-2,TGTGCCAGCAGCTCCACAGGGAGACGAAGCATTCAGTACTTC,CASSSTGRRSIQYF
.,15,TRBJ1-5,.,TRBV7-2,TGTGCCAGCAGCTTATGGGGGGGCGCGGATCAGCCCCAGCATTTT,CASSLWGGADQPQHF
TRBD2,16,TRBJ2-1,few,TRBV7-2,TGTGCCAGCACTAAACTTTTGGCTAGCGGGTTAAATGAGCAGTTCTTC,CASTKLLASGLNEQFF
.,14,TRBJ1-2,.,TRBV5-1,TGCGCCAGCAGCGCCGATGGGCGGAACTATGGCTACACCTTC,CASSADGRNYGYTF
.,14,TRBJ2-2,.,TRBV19,TGTGCCAGTAGTATGTCAGGGGTCACCGGGGAGCTGTTTTTT,CASSMSGVTGELFF
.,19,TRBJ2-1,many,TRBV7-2,TGTGCCAGCAGCACAGCCAATCCGTTCAGGGGACGTGGCTACAATGAGCAGTTCTTC,CASSTANPFRGRGYNEQFF
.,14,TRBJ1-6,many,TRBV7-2,TGTGCCAGCAGCTTCCAGGGAAGTAATTCACCCCTCCACTTT,CASSFQGSNSPLHF
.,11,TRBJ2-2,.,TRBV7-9,TGTGCCAGCACCAAGGGAGGGGAGCTGTTTTTT,CASTKGGELFF
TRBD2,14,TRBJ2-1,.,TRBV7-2,TGTGCCAGCAAGGTTGGACTAGCGGTCAATGAGCAGTTCTTC,CASKVGLAVNEQFF
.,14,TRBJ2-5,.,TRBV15,TGTGCCACCGGGGAGCGGGTGCTCCAAGAGACCCAGTACTTC,CATGERVLQETQYF
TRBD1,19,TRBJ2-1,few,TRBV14,TGTGCCAGCAGCCAAAGGCCGGGACAGGGGGCCGGGCCCCTCAATGAGCAGTTCTTC,CASSQRPGQGAGPLNEQFF
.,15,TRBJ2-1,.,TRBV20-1,TGCAGTGCTAGAGAAATCCGTCTCGGGGGCCGTGAGCAGTTCTTC,CSAREIRLGGREQFF
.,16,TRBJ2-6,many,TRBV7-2,TGTGCCAGCAGCATAGGAGGGGCGTTGGGGGCCAACGTCCTGACTTTC,CASSIGGALGANVLTF
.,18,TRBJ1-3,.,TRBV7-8,TGTGCCAGCAGCTTAGCGAGGACCCCTGGCCTGGGGGGAAACACCATATATTTT,CASSLARTPGLGGNTIYF
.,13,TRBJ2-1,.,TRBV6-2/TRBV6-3,TGTGCCAGCAGACTAAACAGTGTAAATGAGCAGTTCTTC,CASRLNSVNEQFF
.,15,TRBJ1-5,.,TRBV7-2,TGTGCCAGCAGCTTAGTGGGGGCCCTGGGTCAGCCCCAGCATTTT,CASSLVGALGQPQHF
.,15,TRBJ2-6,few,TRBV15,TGTGCCCCCGCCAGGGTTTGGTCTGGGGCCAACGTCCTGACTTTC,CAPARVWSGANVLTF
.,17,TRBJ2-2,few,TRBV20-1,TGCAGTGCTAGCCCGAGCGGAACTAGGGGGTTCACCGGGGAGCTGTTTTTT,CSASPSGTRGFTGELFF
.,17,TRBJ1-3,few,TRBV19,TGTGCCAGTAGTATAAGCTTCTGGGTCTCCTCTGGAAACACCATATATTTT,CASSISFWVSSGNTIYF
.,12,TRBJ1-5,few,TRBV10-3,TGTGCCACTCTCCTCGGGGATCAGCCCCAGCATTTT,CATLLGDQPQHF
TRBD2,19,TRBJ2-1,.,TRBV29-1,TGCAGCGTTGAAGAGGGAAGGCAGCGGGAGAAAGGGTCCTACAATGAGCAGTTCTTC,CSVEEGRQREKGSYNEQFF
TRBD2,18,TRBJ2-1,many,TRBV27,TGTGCCACCAGTAGGGTAGGGACTAGCGGGACAAGAGGTCTTGAGCAGTTCTTC,CATSRVGTSGTRGLEQFF
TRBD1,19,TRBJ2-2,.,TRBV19,TGTGCCAGTAGCCAGGGACAGGGATACTTCAGGTTTGGGACCGGGGAGCTGTTTTTT,CASSQGQGYFRFGTGELFF